These T cell receptor beta chains were read from a single sample in a study of T-cell memory formation after mild COVID-19. TCRdb reprocessed the 5' RACE reads via MiXCR and lists one record per CDR3 protein. The table includes about 610,000 distinct CDR3 sequences, around 16% detected once. The sequencing sample was made of PBMCs or a T cell subset sorted from them (not recorded which). These receptors were taken from an adult woman who had mild COVID-19 (a few samples of this study predate the infection). Cell type and time point are not known. The CDR3 runs from the conserved cysteine through the conserved F or W. D genes are given only for firm matches. The size field is filled for only some rows; it gives once, few, many or a size class.

length,J,D,V,size,CDR3,DNA
16,TRBJ1-5,-,TRBV6-5,-,CASSYSFGGTAQPQHF,TGTGCCAGCAGTTACTCCTTTGGGGGGACGGCTCAGCCCCAGCATTTT
15,TRBJ2-1,-,TRBV4-3,-,CASSQDGGRDNEQFF,TGCGCCAGCAGCCAAGACGGGGGACGAGACAATGAGCAGTTCTTC
16,TRBJ2-2,-,TRBV7-2,-,CASSPGLPTLTGELFF,TGTGCCAGCAGCCCCGGACTTCCCACCCTCACCGGGGAGCTGTTTTTT
18,TRBJ2-2,-,TRBV12-3/TRBV12-4,many,CASSLGEGRTSNTGELFF,TGTGCCAGCAGTTTAGGAGAGGGACGGACATCGAACACCGGGGAGCTGTTTTTT
14,TRBJ1-1,-,TRBV5-1,many,CASSLLGGGTEAFF,TGTGCCAGCAGTTTACTGGGGGGAGGCACTGAAGCTTTCTTT
13,TRBJ2-7,-,TRBV9,-,CASSVGGRGEQYF,TGTGCCAGCAGCGTAGGCGGCAGGGGCGAGCAGTACTTC
11,TRBJ2-5,-,TRBV29-1,many,CSVEDMKGQYF,TGCAGCGTTGAAGATATGAAGGGGCAGTACTTC
16,TRBJ2-1,-,TRBV24-1,few,CATSDLNPSGADQQFF,TGTGCCACCAGTGATTTGAATCCATCGGGAGCGGATCAGCAGTTCTTC
20,TRBJ2-6,TRBD1,TRBV7-9,few,CASSLADRGLSWTGANVLTF,TGTGCCAGCAGCTTAGCGGACAGGGGGCTTAGTTGGACTGGGGCCAACGTCCTGACTTTC
15,TRBJ2-3,TRBD2,TRBV6-4,few,CASSATSGNGDTQYF,TGTGCCAGCAGTGCGACTAGCGGGAACGGAGATACGCAGTATTTT
13,TRBJ2-1,-,TRBV5-1,-,CASSLALDDEQFF,TGCGCCAGCAGCTTGGCCCTGGACGATGAGCAGTTCTTC
15,TRBJ1-5,TRBD1,TRBV6-1,-,CASSEVGQSYQPQHF,TGTGCCAGCAGTGAAGTGGGACAGTCCTATCAGCCCCAGCATTTT
15,TRBJ2-3,TRBD1,TRBV5-1,few,CASSHPGQGADTQYF,TGCGCCAGCAGCCACCCGGGACAGGGGGCAGATACGCAGTATTTT
15,TRBJ2-5,TRBD1,TRBV5-1,-,CASSLVGQGQETQYF,TGCGCCAGCAGCTTGGTTGGACAGGGACAAGAGACCCAGTACTTC
14,TRBJ2-7,TRBD2,TRBV9,-,CASSVSGRAREQYF,TGTGCCAGCAGCGTCTCTGGGAGGGCCCGGGAGCAGTACTTC
13,TRBJ1-5,-,TRBV7-8,-,CASSSPGQEPQHF,TGTGCCAGCAGCTCCCCAGGGCAAGAGCCCCAGCATTTT
18,TRBJ2-3,TRBD2,TRBV4-1,few,CASSHIGTSGGRTDTQYF,TGCGCCAGCAGCCATATAGGGACTAGCGGGGGGCGGACAGATACGCAGTATTTT
16,TRBJ2-1,TRBD2,TRBV7-6,-,CASSSVLAGVRREQFF,TGTGCCAGCAGCTCTGTTCTAGCGGGAGTACGACGTGAGCAGTTCTTC
14,TRBJ2-4,-,TRBV20-1,-,CSVKTTRVKNIQYF,TGCAGTGTAAAGACTACCAGAGTCAAAAACATTCAGTACTTC
14,TRBJ2-7,-,TRBV4-3,-,CASSLREGEYEQYF,TGCGCCAGCAGCCTTAGGGAAGGGGAGTACGAGCAGTACTTC
15,TRBJ1-5,-,TRBV15,few,CATSPSGRRNQPQHF,TGTGCCACCAGCCCTAGTGGCCGACGGAATCAGCCCCAGCATTTT
14,TRBJ1-5,-,TRBV7-2,-,CASRRYDYNQPQHF,TGTGCCAGCAGGCGGTACGATTATAATCAGCCCCAGCATTTT
10,TRBJ1-4,-,TRBV20-1,few,CSALGRGLFF,TGCAGTGCTCTTGGGCGGGGACTGTTTTTT
16,TRBJ2-7,TRBD1,TRBV30,many,CAWSLTGDRVRGEQYF,TGTGCCTGGAGCCTCACAGGGGACAGGGTAAGGGGCGAGCAGTACTTC
14,TRBJ2-1,TRBD2,TRBV5-1,-,CASSLLAGGSEQFF,TGCGCCAGCAGCCTACTTGCCGGGGGGTCAGAGCAGTTCTTC
14,TRBJ1-1,-,TRBV6-5,-,CASRGVQPNTEAFF,TGTGCCAGCCGAGGTGTACAGCCGAACACTGAAGCTTTCTTT
15,TRBJ1-1,-,TRBV7-8,-,CASSTYDSLYGEAFF,TGTGCCAGCAGCACATACGACAGCCTATACGGGGAAGCTTTCTTT
15,TRBJ2-3,TRBD2,TRBV7-8,few,CASSLTSGVRDTQYF,TGTGCCAGCAGCTTGACTAGCGGGGTGAGAGATACGCAGTATTTT
15,TRBJ2-1,TRBD2,TRBV30,few,CAWKRLASGGDEQFF,TGTGCCTGGAAGCGCTTGGCTAGCGGGGGTGATGAGCAGTTCTTC
14,TRBJ1-1,-,TRBV2,-,CASSARQVTTEAFF,TGTGCCAGCAGTGCCCGACAGGTGACGACTGAAGCTTTCTTT
17,TRBJ2-1,-,TRBV7-9,few,CASSPHIQGKRDDEQFF,TGTGCCAGCAGCCCCCATATTCAGGGCAAAAGGGACGATGAGCAGTTCTTC
14,TRBJ2-5,TRBD1,TRBV6-5,-,CASRPGQGQETQYF,TGTGCCAGCAGACCGGGACAGGGGCAAGAGACCCAGTACTTC
17,TRBJ2-1,TRBD1,TRBV7-9,few,CASSFIRADRGVNEQFF,TGTGCCAGCAGCTTTATTAGGGCGGACAGGGGAGTGAATGAGCAGTTCTTC
15,TRBJ2-1,-,TRBV9,-,CASSAEGHEGDEQFF,TGTGCCAGCAGCGCGGAAGGACACGAAGGGGATGAGCAGTTCTTC
13,TRBJ1-1,-,TRBV12-3/TRBV12-4,-,CASSLSIITEAFF,TGTGCCAGCAGTTTAAGTATTATCACTGAAGCTTTCTTT
17,TRBJ2-7,-,TRBV29-1,-,CSVEGGAQGLPNYEQYF,TGCAGCGTTGAAGGGGGGGCGCAGGGGCTCCCTAACTACGAGCAGTACTTC
12,TRBJ2-2,-,TRBV19,-,CASIRRTGELFF,TGTGCCAGTATCCGGAGGACCGGGGAGCTGTTTTTT
13,TRBJ2-7,TRBD1,TRBV6-5,few,CASSPDRVGEQYF,TGTGCCAGCAGCCCAGACAGGGTTGGGGAGCAGTACTTC
14,TRBJ1-6,-,TRBV12-3/TRBV12-4,few,CASRLSSYNSPLHF,TGTGCCAGCAGGCTGAGCTCCTATAATTCACCCCTCCACTTT
16,TRBJ2-7,TRBD2,TRBV5-5,-,CASSLKASGGTHEQYF,TGTGCCAGCAGCTTGAAAGCTAGCGGGGGGACCCACGAGCAGTACTTC
17,TRBJ1-4,-,TRBV7-8,-,CASSYAFHRAPNEKLFF,TGTGCCAGCAGCTACGCCTTTCACAGGGCTCCTAATGAAAAACTGTTTTTT
16,TRBJ2-1,-,TRBV7-2,-,CASSLRVPSVGNEQFF,TGTGCCAGCAGCTTAAGGGTCCCCTCGGTGGGCAATGAGCAGTTCTTC
13,TRBJ1-1,-,TRBV12-3/TRBV12-4,few,CASRRGQNTEAFF,TGTGCCAGCAGGCGGGGACAGAACACTGAAGCTTTCTTT
16,TRBJ2-1,-,TRBV7-9,few,CASRPPPNGGDNEQFF,TGTGCCAGCAGGCCCCCCCCGAACGGCGGGGACAATGAGCAGTTCTTC
9,TRBJ1-1,-,TRBV20-1,few,CSVNTEAFF,TGCAGTGTCAACACTGAAGCTTTCTTT
13,TRBJ1-3,-,TRBV12-3/TRBV12-4,few,CASSLRAGNTIYF,TGTGCCAGCAGTTTAAGGGCTGGAAACACCATATATTTT
15,TRBJ2-1,-,TRBV15,few,CATSRNLQQNNEQFF,TGTGCCACCAGCAGGAACTTACAGCAGAACAATGAGCAGTTCTTC
13,TRBJ2-5,-,TRBV7-2,-,CASSRDGARAQYF,TGTGCCAGCAGTCGGGACGGTGCTAGGGCCCAGTACTTC
14,TRBJ1-1,-,TRBV4-3,-,CASSQERKNTEAFF,TGCGCCAGCAGCCAAGAAAGGAAGAACACTGAAGCTTTCTTT
14,TRBJ1-5,-,TRBV20-1,-,CSARGAAGNQPQHF,TGCAGTGCTAGAGGGGCCGCAGGCAATCAGCCCCAGCATTTT
15,TRBJ1-5,-,TRBV12-3/TRBV12-4,-,CASTFPGRFPQPQHF,TGTGCCAGCACCTTCCCCGGTCGTTTTCCCCAGCCCCAGCATTTT
14,TRBJ2-5,TRBD2,TRBV20-1,many,CSAMVGGPTETQYF,TGCAGTGCTATGGTGGGAGGGCCCACAGAGACCCAGTACTTC
17,TRBJ2-4,-,TRBV6-1,few,CASSEIPTGGAKNIQYF,TGTGCCAGCAGTGAAATCCCGACCGGAGGTGCCAAAAACATTCAGTACTTC